The source of this T cell receptor beta chain is a study of blood T cell repertoires in COVID-19. CDR1 and CDR2 from the germline V gene are SGHRS and YFSETQ. Trimming cost V 4 bases and J 4 bases; bases outside gene matches: 7. This CDR3 has 16 amino acids. TCRdb's table, derived via immunoSEQ multiplex PCR, lists solely in-frame clones and lacks some. The sample contains about 180,000 clones, roughly 84% of which appear only once. The rearrangement uses TRBV5-1 and TRBJ2-5; 13 positions agree with TRBD2. Sequenced input: PBMCs or T cells enriched from blood (not recorded which). This receptor was identified in a man in his fifties or sixties who had recovered from COVID-19. The CDR3 here is CASSGTSGGARETQYF. The CDR3 region has the DNA TGCGCCAGCAGCGGAACTAGCGGGGGGGCCCGAGAGACCCAGTACTTC.